In its sample, the clone carrying this T cell receptor beta chain was seen a few times. The antigen is not known. V shed 2 bases and J shed 5 bases, with 10 bases lying between them. This CDR3 is 14 amino acids long. Unique molecular identifiers were incorporated into the prepared TCRbeta library. TCRdb re-called the PCR reads with MiXCR, one entry per CDR3 protein. The repertoire holds around 450,000 distinct CDR3 sequences, over 40% seen once, with 25% to 30% in the top ten. The data were taken from a study of T-cell reconstitution after alpha-beta-depleted transplantation in children. General observations from the study: After one year, T-cell counts and TCRbeta diversity mostly came from new T cells. Certain patients had high TCRbeta diversity at day 60, and it came from recipient T cells and thymic progenitors that survived.

This specimen consisted of PBMCs, obtained before TCRalphabeta/CD19-depleted stem cell transplant. The rearrangement joins TRBV12-3 or TRBV12-4 to TRBJ2-1; perhaps TRBD1 as D (5 bases). This TCR came from a girl aged 2 to 9 with aplastic anemia, due to receive a stem cell transplant. CDR3 DNA sequence: TGTGCCAGCAGTTTAAGACTCAGGGACAATGAGCAGTTCTTC. This translates into CASSLRLRDNEQFF.